The 14 T cell receptor beta chains below all came from one sample that was sequenced in a study of shared clonotypes between healthy human individuals. Profiling relied on immunoSEQ multiplex PCR, and the TCRdb table lists in-frame clones only, not all of them. Of about 2.5 million clones listed, around 90% are singletons. Sequenced material: naive CD4+ T cells from PBMCs. Indicated subset: CD45RA+ positively selected. The receptor set was obtained from a man younger than 35 in good health. Some clones in this sample may be carry-over from other donors' samples.

V is TRBV7-9 and J is TRBJ2-7; D is unresolved. This CDR3 has 14 amino acids. Germline V lookup: CDR1 SEHNR, CDR2 FQNEAQ (reference sequence). V lost 4 bases and J lost 3, with 13 bases in between. The CDR3: CASSSRNINYEQYF. The CDR3 coding sequence is TGTGCCAGCAGCTCCAGGAACATTAACTACGAGCAGTACTTC.

The V call is TRBV28, the J call TRBJ2-1, with D possibly being TRBD2 (6 bases). This CDR3 region has 13 residues. The V gene lost 6 bases and the J gene lost 5 bases, with 11 bases spanning the gap. Germline assignment: CDR1 MDHEN and CDR2 SYDVKM. CDR3 sequence: CASSAGLDNEQFF. The CDR3 DNA reads as TGTGCCAGCAGCGCGGGATTGGACAATGAGCAGTTCTTC.

This sequence joins TRBV7-8 and TRBJ1-1; D is possibly TRBD1 (6 bases). V lost 5 bases and J 4 bases, leaving 14 bases between the germline ends. This CDR3 is 14 amino acids long. Germline-derived CDR1 and CDR2 are SGHVS and FQNEAQ. CDR3 residues: CASSTRDTGTEAFF. As DNA, the CDR3 is TGTGCCAGCAGCACCCGGGACACGGGCACTGAAGCTTTCTTT.

This clone was picked up one time. The rearrangement uses TRBV30 and TRBJ1-6; D not certain. The CDR3 length is 13 residues. Looked up from germline, CDR1 is GTSNPN and CDR2 is SVGIG (reference sequence). The V end lost 3 bases, the J end lost 9 bases, and 12 bases lay between the germline ends. This chain's CDR3 is CAWRILLGSPLHF. The CDR3 DNA is TGTGCCTGGAGGATCCTCTTGGGTTCACCCCTCCACTTT.

This rearrangement joins TRBV9 to TRBJ2-2, with unresolved D. Per the germline V gene, CDR1 is SGDLS and CDR2 is YYNGEE. Trimming stripped 0 bases from V and 8 bases from J, with 8 bases between. The CDR3 runs to 13 residues. The CDR3 here is CASSVALSGELFF. The CDR3 DNA reads TGTGCCAGCAGCGTAGCCCTTTCTGGGGAGCTGTTTTTT.

Comment on this clone: Other nucleotide sequences in the sample specify the same CDR3. The rearrangement uses TRBV11-3 and TRBJ2-7; perhaps D is TRBD1 or TRBD2 (5 bases each). Trimming cost V 2 bases and J 3 bases, with 8 bases left between them. Germline lookup yields CDR1 SGHNT and CDR2 YENEEA. The CDR3 sequence is 13 residues long. The CDR3 spells CASSLRGGYEQYF. In DNA form, the CDR3 reads TGTGCCAGCAGCTTACGGGGCGGCTACGAGCAGTACTTC. The variable domain in full, completed from reference TRBV11-3 and TRBJ2-7, reads EAGVVQSPRYKIIEKKQPVAFWCNPISGHNTLYWYLQNLGQGPELLIRYENEEAVDDSQLPKDRFSAERLKGVDSTLKIQPAELGDSAVYLCASSLRGGYEQYFGPGTRLTVT.

As concerns this clone: Other nucleotide sequences from this sample produce the same CDR3. The genes are TRBV27 and TRBJ2-1, with 11 bases that match TRBD2. The CDR3 consists of 15 residues. The germline V gene has CDR1 MNHEY and CDR2 SMNVEV (reference sequence). V shed 3 bases and J 2 bases; nucleotides not matched to a gene: 0. In DNA, the CDR3 is TGTGCCAGCAGTTTGGGACTAGCGGCCTACAATGAGCAGTTCTTC. It translates to CASSLGLAAYNEQFF.

This clone is a singleton in its sample. The V call is TRBV19, the J call TRBJ2-5, with a possible D match to TRBD2 (5 bases). Germline CDR1 reads LNHDA; CDR2 reads SQIVND (reference sequence). Trimming took off 2 bases at V and 5 bases at J, with 15 bases between the two ends. The CDR3 is 15 residues long. DNA of the CDR3: TGTGCCAGTAGTATATCAACGGGGTATTTGGAGACCCAGTACTTC. The encoded protein is CASSISTGYLETQYF. Drawing the rest from reference TRBV19 and TRBJ2-5, the complete variable domain is DGGITQSPKYLFRKEGQNVTLSCEQNLNHDAMYWYRQDPGQGLRLIYYSQIVNDFQKGDIAEGYSVSREKKESFPLTVTSAQKNPTAFYLCASSISTGYLETQYFGPGTRLLVL.

CDR3 protein: CASSLSVTSGNNEQFF. Here the CDR3 DNA reads TGTGCCAGCAGCTTATCAGTGACTAGCGGCAACAATGAGCAGTTCTTC. The rearrangement joins TRBV7-3 to TRBJ2-1; the match to TRBD2 covers 9 bases. Trimming cost V 2 bases and J 5 bases; bases outside gene matches: 7. CDR1 and CDR2 (germline): SGHTA, FQGTGA. This CDR3 region has 16 residues.

This chain joins TRBV19 and TRBJ2-1, with 12 bases identical to TRBD2. The ends lost 3 bases at V and 6 bases at J; junction bases unmatched: 9. This CDR3 contains 17 residues. Germline-derived CDR1 and CDR2 are LNHDA and SQIVND (reference sequence). The CDR3 nucleotides read TGTGCCAGTAGTATCCGTGGACTAGCGGGATGGTCCAATGAGCAGTTCTTC. Translating it yields CASSIRGLAGWSNEQFF. The full variable domain, in which reference TRBV19 and TRBJ2-1 provide the parts outside the CDR3, is DGGITQSPKYLFRKEGQNVTLSCEQNLNHDAMYWYRQDPGQGLRLIYYSQIVNDFQKGDIAEGYSVSREKKESFPLTVTSAQKNPTAFYLCASSIRGLAGWSNEQFFGPGTRLTVL.

This clone was seen a single time. This chain uses TRBV4-1 with TRBJ2-4; 7 nucleotides match TRBD1. The germline V gene encodes CDR1 MGHRA and CDR2 YSYEKL. This CDR3 has 16 amino acids. V was pared by 3 bases and J by 3 bases, with 8 bases of the junction left unmatched. The chain's CDR3 is CASSHFVRQGKNIQYF. The DNA of the CDR3 is TGCGCCAGCAGCCATTTCGTCCGACAGGGCAAAAACATTCAGTACTTC.

As for this clone: Additional DNA sequences in this sample encode the identical CDR3. The CDR3 sequence: CAISESGGSYEQYF. CDR3 coding DNA: TGTGCCATCAGTGAGTCCGGGGGCTCCTACGAGCAGTACTTC. V usage is TRBV10-3 and J usage is TRBJ2-7; tentatively, D is TRBD2 (6 bases). Trimming took off 0 bases at V and 0 bases at J, with 6 bases between the two ends. CDR1 and CDR2 from the germline V gene are ENHRY and SYGVKD. The CDR3 extends over 14 amino acids.

The chain employs TRBV28 and TRBJ2-7; possibly TRBD1 or TRBD2 for D (5 bases each). Trimming removed 3 bases from V and 3 bases from J, with 15 bases in between. This CDR3 is 15 amino acids long. Germline CDR1 and CDR2: MDHEN and SYDVKM. The CDR3 protein is CASSLISRAGYEQYF. The CDR3 DNA is TGTGCCAGCAGTTTGATTTCCAGGGCGGGCTACGAGCAGTACTTC. The whole variable domain, remainder taken from reference TRBV28 and TRBJ2-7, is DVKVTQSSRYLVKRTGEKVFLECVQDMDHENMFWYRQDPGLGLRLIYFSYDVKMKEKGDIPEGYSVSREKKERFSLILESASTNQTSMYLCASSLISRAGYEQYFGPGTRLTVT.

The chain couples TRBV7-2 to TRBJ1-5, with unresolved D. The CDR3 runs 14 residues. The germline gives CDR1 SGHTA, CDR2 FQGNSA. V dropped 2 bases and J dropped 0 bases, with 5 bases sitting between them. In DNA form, the CDR3 reads TGTGCCAGCAGCTTATGGAATAGCAATCAGCCCCAGCATTTT. Translating it yields CASSLWNSNQPQHF.